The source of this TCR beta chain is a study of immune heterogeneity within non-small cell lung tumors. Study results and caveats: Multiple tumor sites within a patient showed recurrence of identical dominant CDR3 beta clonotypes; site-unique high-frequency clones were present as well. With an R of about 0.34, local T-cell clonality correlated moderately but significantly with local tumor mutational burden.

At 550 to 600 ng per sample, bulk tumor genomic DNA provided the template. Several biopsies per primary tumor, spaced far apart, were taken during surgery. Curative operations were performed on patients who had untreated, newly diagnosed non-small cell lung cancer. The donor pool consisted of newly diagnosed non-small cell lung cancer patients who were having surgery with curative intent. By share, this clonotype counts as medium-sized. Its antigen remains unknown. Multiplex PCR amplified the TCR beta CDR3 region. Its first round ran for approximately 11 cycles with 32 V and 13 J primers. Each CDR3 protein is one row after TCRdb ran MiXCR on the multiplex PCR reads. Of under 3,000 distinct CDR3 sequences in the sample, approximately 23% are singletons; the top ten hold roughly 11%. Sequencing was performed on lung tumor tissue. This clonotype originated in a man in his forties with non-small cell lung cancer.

The CDR3 DNA reads TGTGCCAGCAGCACCGGTGGTACGGGAGGCGTAGGAAACACCATATATTTT. This encodes CASSTGGTGGVGNTIYF. The chain has TRBV7-9 and TRBJ1-3; D unresolved. Trimming cost V 5 bases and J 4 bases, with 21 bases left between them. The CDR3 totals 17 residues. Germline V gene sequence: CDR1 SEHNR, CDR2 FQNEAQ (reference sequence).